The clone carrying this T cell receptor (beta chain) was detected many times. What it recognizes is unknown. These data originate in a study of read filtering for tumor transcriptome and immune sequencing. Study conclusions and caveats: This fraction held mixed bone marrow immune cells after CD138-negative sorting. About 81.9% of IR-seq clonotypes had a single read, yet these held approximately 3.5% of reads.

This library used roughly 0.4 ug RNA and molecular barcoded adaptors spanning alpha/delta and beta/gamma chains. Via MiXCR, TCRdb re-called the reads, giving one row per CDR3 protein. The sample includes more than 55,000 distinct CDR3 sequences, roughly a fifth of them seen just once. Material for sequencing was a population of CD138-negative cells sorted from bone marrow. This clonotype was sampled from a donor aged 40 or older with multiple myeloma.

The CDR3 coding sequence is TGTGCCTGGAGTGGACAGGCGAATCAGCCCCAGCATTTT. Translation: CAWSGQANQPQHF. The chain carries TRBV30 and TRBJ1-5; D is perhaps TRBD1 (6 bases). V was trimmed by 1 base and J by 4 bases, leaving 8 bases between them. The CDR3 is 13 amino acids. Germline V lookup: CDR1 GTSNPN, CDR2 SVGIG (reference sequence). The variable domain in full, with the rest retrieved from reference TRBV30 and TRBJ1-5, is SQTIHQWPATLVQPVGSPLSLECTVEGTSNPNLYWYRQAAGRGLQLLFYSVGIGQISSEVPQNLSASRPQDRQFILSSKKLLLSDSGFYLCAWSGQANQPQHFGDGTRLSIL.